This TCR beta chain was documented in a study of cytomegalovirus exposure and HLA in healthy donors. Primers included in the PCR were 60 Vbeta and 13 Jbeta primers. The table came from immunoSEQ multiplex PCR; TCRdb's copy has only in-frame clones and leaves some out. This sample has under 150,000 clones, with roughly two thirds found just once. The CDR3 is made up of 14 amino acids. The germline gives CDR1 SEHNR, CDR2 FQNEAQ (reference sequence). The J gene is TRBJ2-5, the V gene TRBV7-9; the match to TRBD2 covers 7 bases. The DNA matches TRBJ2-7 better at its end, which makes the J call doubtful. Sequenced sample: PBMCs. The source is a man aged 25 to 40 in good health and CMV-seropositive. The CDR3 coding sequence is TGTGCCAGCAGCTTCTCGGGGGGACTCTACGAGCAGTACTTC. Residues: CASSFSGGLYEQYF.